This T cell receptor (beta chain) was recovered during a study of cytomegalovirus exposure and HLA in healthy donors. The study's findings and limits: The investigators catalogued about 170 TCR beta chains as cytomegalovirus-associated. Fewer N-insertions (relative to the roughly 730-donor mean) were reportedly seen in an Asian-associated ancestry cluster in a later analysis.

Use of 60 Vbeta and 13 Jbeta primers characterized the PCR. TCRdb's table, derived via immunoSEQ multiplex PCR, lists solely in-frame clones and lacks some. Its listing shows about 200,000 clones. Germline CDR1 is SEHNR and CDR2 is FQNEAQ (reference sequence). The CDR3 consists of 17 residues. Trimming pared 3 bases from V and 0 bases from J, leaving 15 bases between. Points on this clone: As yet, its antigen is unknown. The sample holds other DNA sequences that translate to the same CDR3.

The TCR sequence derives from a woman in her 30s in good health and CMV-seropositive. The rearrangement joins TRBV7-9 to TRBJ1-3; D may be TRBD1 (6 bases). Sequenced: PBMCs. The CDR3 loop reads CASSLPQGRSSGNTIYF. CDR3 sequence (DNA): TGTGCCAGCAGCTTGCCCCAGGGGCGATCCTCTGGAAACACCATATATTTT.